The 6 T cell receptor beta chains given below trace back to one sample, sequenced in a study of blood T cell repertoires in COVID-19. Produced via immunoSEQ multiplex PCR; TCRdb's table is partial and in-frame only. Seen here are 150,000 or so clones, roughly four fifths observed once, and the top ten hold roughly 15%. Specimen: peripheral blood. Source of these receptors: a human donor with acute or convalescent COVID-19. The donor label of this sample is uncertain.

This chain joins TRBV30 and TRBJ2-6; D possibly corresponds to TRBD2 (5 bases). The CDR3 has 13 amino acids. The V and J ends lost 7 bases and 2 bases respectively, with 9 bases between them. Germline lookup yields CDR1 GTSNPN and CDR2 SVGIG (reference sequence). The DNA of the CDR3 is TGTGCCTCTCGGGGTGCTGGGGCCAACGTCCTGACTTTC. Its translation: CASRGAGANVLTF.

The rearrangement uses TRBV27 and TRBJ1-1; 8 positions agree with TRBD1. After removal of 3 bases from V and 4 bases from J, the junction contained 1 base not matched to a gene. Per germline, CDR1 MNHEY and CDR2 SMNVEV (reference sequence). The CDR3 extends over 13 amino acids. As DNA, the CDR3 is TGTGCCAGCAGTTTCACAGGGGGCACTGAAGCTTTCTTT. Residues: CASSFTGGTEAFF.

The chain has TRBV5-1 and TRBJ2-2, with 10 bases that match TRBD1. The germline V gene has CDR1 SGHRS and CDR2 YFSETQ. The V gene end was trimmed by 4 bases and the J gene end by 8 bases; junction bases not matched to a gene: 11. The CDR3 runs to 16 residues. The CDR3: CASSKRDRGKTGELFF. CDR3 bases: TGCGCCAGCAGCAAAAGGGACAGGGGCAAAACTGGGGAGCTGTTTTTT.

The DNA for the CDR3 is TGTGCCAGCAGCCAGGGACTGGAGACCCAGTACTTC. Translation: CASSQGLETQYF. J is TRBJ2-5 and V is TRBV3-1 (or the pseudogene TRBV3-2); perhaps TRBD2 as D (6 bases). CDR3 length equals 12 residues. CDR1 is LGHDT and CDR2 is YNNKEL in the germline V gene (reference sequence). The V end lost 3 bases, the J end lost 5 bases, and 7 bases lay between the germline ends.

This chain uses TRBV5-4 with TRBJ1-2; D is undetermined. V was cut by 3 bases and J by 0 bases, with 9 bases left in between. This CDR3 comprises 14 residues. CDR1 is SGHNT and CDR2 is YYREEE in the germline V gene (reference sequence). The CDR3 nucleotides are TGTGCCAGCAGCTACTCTACCCCTAACTATGGCTACACCTTC. Encoded protein: CASSYSTPNYGYTF.

Only a few counts were recorded for this clone. This rearrangement joins TRBV6-5 to TRBJ1-2; 10 bases line up with TRBD1. The CDR3 consists of 15 residues. Unmatched junction bases numbered 7, after V lost 5 bases and J lost 4 bases. The V gene's germline CDR1 is MNHEY and CDR2 SVGAGI. CDR3 amino acids: CASSTTRDRGYGYTF. Written as DNA, the CDR3 is TGTGCCAGCAGTACCACCCGGGACAGGGGCTATGGCTACACCTTC.